The text below deals with one T cell receptor beta chain. The target of this receptor is not known. Per-base quality was not reported, and no clone a single base away is much larger than it. Receptor amplification or capture employed the immunoSEQ multiplex PCR assay. This is the immuneACCESS table as TCRdb keeps it, with only in-frame sequences that have V and J called. A part of the clones is gone; compared with another copy, unresolved V genes explain less than half, and the rest is unexplained. The table for this sample lists under 80,000 clones; over 80% of them were counted only once. 0.4% to 0.6% of the sample is taken by the ten largest. The data derive from a study of T cell changes during pregnancy in multiple sclerosis (dated by TCRdb to between 2018 and 2021). Concerning the study at large: The study examined how the T cell repertoire changed over the course of pregnancy in women with multiple sclerosis.

The source is a female donor with multiple sclerosis, enrolled in a pregnancy study. This specimen was CD4+ T cells from peripheral blood mononuclear cells, taken in the second trimester of pregnancy.

The sequenced DNA: TGTGCCAGCAGCGCCAACCCAGGTAACACTGAAGCTTTCTTT. Protein translation: CASSANPGNTEAFF. Recombination joined TRBV7-3 with TRBJ1-1, with the D segment identity uncertain. CDR1 SGHTA and CDR2 FQGTGA were looked up in the germline V gene. The CDR3 sequence holds 14 residues, the cysteine and phenylalanine included. Just the 42-base CDR3 DNA is kept, in frame starting at base 1. V is reduced by 5 bases and J by 2 bases, leaving a spacing of 12 bases between them.